These 22 T cell receptor beta chains share one sample of origin, sequenced in a study of T cell changes during pregnancy in multiple sclerosis. The method was immunoSEQ multiplex PCR; TCRdb's version includes in-frame clones alone and lacks a portion of them. The sample consists of some 80,000 clones, over 90% of them appearing once. The sequenced sample was peripheral blood, obtained in the second trimester of pregnancy. All receptors derive from a female donor with multiple sclerosis, enrolled in a pregnancy study.

The chain joins TRBV29-1 to TRBJ1-2; no firm D call. Germline V lookup: CDR1 SQVTM, CDR2 ANQGSEA. The V end was cut by 5 bases, the J end by 8 bases, with 15 bases between. This CDR3 region has 12 residues. In DNA, the CDR3 is TGCAGCGTTCAAAATCACCGCGGGGGCTACACCTTC. The encoded protein is CSVQNHRGGYTF. The complete variable domain, with remaining parts taken from reference TRBV29-1 and TRBJ1-2, reads SAVISQKPSRDICQRGTSLTIQCQVDSQVTMMFWYRQQPGQSLTLIATANQGSEATYESGFVIDKFPISRPNLTFSTLTVSNMSPEDSSIYLCSVQNHRGGYTFGSGTRLTVV.

The rearrangement joins TRBV7-9 to TRBJ2-1; no definite D call. Germline V gene sequence: CDR1 SEHNR, CDR2 FQNEAQ (reference sequence). CDR3 length: 14 amino acids. The ends were cut back, 1 base at V and 4 bases at J, with 8 bases in the middle. The DNA of the CDR3 is TGTGCCAGCAGCTTAGGTGCAGGTTACAATGAGCAGTTCTTC. Translation gives CASSLGAGYNEQFF. The variable domain in full, with the rest retrieved from reference TRBV7-9 and TRBJ2-1, is DTGVSQNPRHKITKRGQNVTFRCDPISEHNRLYWYRQTLGQGPEFLTYFQNEAQLEKSRLLSDRFSAERPKGSFSTLEIQRTEQGDSAMYLCASSLGAGYNEQFFGPGTRLTVL.

J is TRBJ2-7 and V is TRBV7-9; TRBD1 aligns across 10 bases. The CDR3 contains 14 residues. Germline CDR1 is SEHNR and CDR2 is FQNEAQ (reference sequence). With V trimmed by 6 bases and J by 5 bases, 7 bases remained unmatched. The chain's CDR3 is CASSPPGQGHEQYF. Written as DNA, the CDR3 is TGTGCCAGCAGTCCGCCGGGACAGGGGCACGAGCAGTACTTC.

This chain joins TRBV5-1 and TRBJ2-3, with 9 positions matching TRBD2. V dropped 4 bases and J dropped 0; count of bases not matched to a gene: 15. This CDR3 is 19 amino acids long. The V gene's germline CDR1 is SGHRS and CDR2 YFSETQ. The CDR3 spells CASSPEAGGGVTSTDTQYF. CDR3 nucleotide sequence: TGCGCCAGCAGCCCTGAAGCGGGAGGAGGGGTAACTAGCACAGATACGCAGTATTTT. The full variable domain, its missing parts supplied by reference TRBV5-1 and TRBJ2-3, is KAGVTQTPRYLIKTRGQQVTLSCSPISGHRSVSWYQQTPGQGLQFLFEYFSETQRNKGNFPGRFSGRQFSNSRSEMNVSTLELGDSALYLCASSPEAGGGVTSTDTQYFGPGTRLTVL.

This clone was counted once. The V and J genes are TRBV30 and TRBJ2-7; TRBD1 is a possible D gene (5 bases). The germline CDR1 and CDR2 sequences are GTSNPN and SVGIG (reference sequence). The CDR3 covers 14 residues. V was clipped by 2 bases and J by 5 bases, with 16 bases between them. The CDR3 protein is CAWSFGQGDHEQYF. CDR3 in DNA: TGTGCCTGGAGTTTCGGGCAGGGTGACCACGAGCAGTACTTC.

This clone was seen only a few times. The chain joins TRBV6-1 to TRBJ2-7; TRBD1 matches at 8 bases. Germline loops: CDR1 MNHNS, CDR2 SASEGT. Unmatched junction bases numbered 11, after V lost 7 bases and J lost 6 bases. The CDR3 runs 14 residues. The CDR3 is CASTRGPTVGEQYF. The CDR3 bases are TGTGCCAGCACCAGGGGGCCCACCGTCGGCGAGCAGTACTTC.

This clone appeared once. The chain is built from TRBV10-1 and TRBJ2-3; 13 bases align to TRBD2. Germline V CDR1 and CDR2: WNHNN, SYGVQD (reference sequence). The CDR3 has 16 residues. With 5 bases clipped from V and 5 bases from J, the junction kept 7 bases outside the gene matches. The DNA for the CDR3 is TGCGCCAGCAGTTCGATACTAGCGGGAGGGGGAGATACGCAGTATTTT. This codes for CASSSILAGGGDTQYF.

To note about this clone: The sample holds other DNA sequences that translate to the same CDR3. The rearrangement uses TRBV7-9 and TRBJ1-1; no definite D call. V was trimmed by 1 base and J by 0 bases, leaving 9 bases between them. The CDR3 sequence is 15 residues long. The germline gives CDR1 SEHNR, CDR2 FQNEAQ (reference sequence). The CDR3 DNA is TGTGCCAGCAGCTTAGGGGTGGGCCTGAACACTGAAGCTTTCTTT. This translates into CASSLGVGLNTEAFF.

Of note for this clone: A much more abundant neighbour one base away suggests this may be a read error. The genes are TRBV6-6 and TRBJ1-2, with 7 bases fitting TRBD1. CDR1 is MNHNY and CDR2 is SVGAGI in the germline V gene (reference sequence). Unmatched junction bases numbered 2, after V lost 5 bases and J lost 2 bases. There are 13 residues in the CDR3. For the CDR3, the DNA is TGTGCCAGCAGTCTACAGGGGAACTATGGCTACACCTTC. Protein product: CASSLQGNYGYTF.

The genes are TRBV7-3 and TRBJ2-1, with 7 bases aligning to TRBD2. Germline V lookup: CDR1 SGHTA, CDR2 FQGTGA. With 2 bases clipped from V and 10 bases from J, the junction kept 14 bases outside the gene matches. The CDR3 has 16 residues. CDR3 coding DNA: TGTGCCAGCAGCTTAGCCCCTGAAACGACTAGCCACGAGCAGTTCTTC. Its protein is CASSLAPETTSHEQFF. Using reference TRBV7-3 and TRBJ2-1 for the parts outside the CDR3, the full variable domain is GAGVSQTPSNKVTEKGKYVELRCDPISGHTALYWYRQSLGQGPEFLIYFQGTGAADDSGLPNDRFFAVRPEGSVSTLKIQRTERGDSAVYLCASSLAPETTSHEQFFGPGTRLTVL.

CDR3 sequence (DNA): TGTGCCTTTTCCTCCGGGACAGGGTCTGGAAACACCATATATTTT. Protein product: CAFSSGTGSGNTIYF. The chain carries TRBV30 and TRBJ1-3, with 9 nucleotides matching TRBD1. Germline trimming cut 7 bases from V and 1 base from J; bases unmatched to any gene: 8. The CDR3 totals 15 residues. Germline values: CDR1 GTSNPN, CDR2 SVGIG (reference sequence).

For the CDR3, the DNA is TGCGCCAGCAGTCAATCGTTTACGCTCGGGGATACGCAGTATTTT. Amino acid sequence: CASSQSFTLGDTQYF. The chain combines TRBV23-1 with TRBJ2-3, with D uncertain. TRBV23-1 is marked as an open reading frame, function uncertain. The CDR3 has 15 residues. V shed 0 bases and J shed 6 bases, with 13 bases lying between them.

The V gene is TRBV5-1, the J gene TRBJ2-1; 13 nucleotides agree with TRBD2. The CDR3 contains 14 residues. The V gene's germline CDR1 is SGHRS and CDR2 YFSETQ. V trimming: 4 bases; J trimming: 10 bases; junction bases outside the gene matches: 5. CDR3 residues: CASSVGTSGIEQFF. The CDR3 nucleotides are TGCGCCAGCAGCGTGGGGACTAGCGGGATCGAGCAGTTCTTC.

This chain links TRBV28 with TRBJ1-5; possibly TRBD1 for D (5 bases). Germline V gives CDR1 MDHEN, CDR2 SYDVKM. This CDR3 is built from 15 residues. Trimming shortened V by 6 bases and J by 0 bases, and 12 bases separated the two germline ends. CDR3 loop: CASRWTFSSNQPQHF. CDR3 sequence (DNA): TGTGCCAGCAGATGGACATTTAGTAGCAATCAGCCCCAGCATTTT.

The chain's CDR3 is CASSPRGEDTDTQYF. The CDR3 bases are TGTGCCAGCAGCCCCCGGGGGGAAGACACAGATACGCAGTATTTT. The chain combines TRBV11-2 with TRBJ2-3, with TRBD2 matching 7 bases. The CDR3 contains 15 residues. The germline V gene has CDR1 SGHAT and CDR2 FQNNGV. The ends lost 5 bases at V and 2 bases at J; junction bases unmatched: 7.

The chain is built from TRBV6-5 and TRBJ2-2, with 7 bases lining up with TRBD1. This CDR3 has 15 residues. Per the germline V gene, CDR1 is MNHEY and CDR2 is SVGAGI. Germline trimming cut 7 bases from V and 1 base from J; bases unmatched to any gene: 6. CDR3 DNA sequence: TGTGCCAGCAAACAGGGGTTTGGGAACACCGGGGAGCTGTTTTTT. Protein sequence: CASKQGFGNTGELFF.

The chain uses TRBV19 and TRBJ2-7; D perhaps matches TRBD1 (5 bases). CDR3 length equals 12 residues. Germline loops: CDR1 LNHDA, CDR2 SQIVND (reference sequence). The V end was cut by 11 bases, the J end by 5 bases, with 16 bases between. In DNA form, the CDR3 reads TGTGCCGCCTTGGGGCAGGGAAACGAGCAGTACTTC. Translated, it gives CAALGQGNEQYF.

In DNA form, the CDR3 reads TGTGCCAGCAGCTTAGCTGGCCAGGGGGTCTACGAGCAGTACTTC. It codes for CASSLAGQGVYEQYF. The chain links TRBV7-2 to TRBJ2-7, with 7 nucleotides matching TRBD1. V lost 0 bases and J lost 3; bases outside the gene matches: 5. CDR1 is SGHTA and CDR2 is FQGNSA in the germline V gene. The length of the CDR3 is 15 residues.

The gene calls are TRBV28 and TRBJ1-5, with 7 bases lining up with TRBD1. V shed 6 bases and J 5 bases; nucleotides not matched to a gene: 7. The CDR3 covers 14 residues. Germline V CDR1 and CDR2: MDHEN, SYDVKM. The CDR3 region has the DNA TGTGCCAGCAGAAAGGGACAGCGATATCAGCCCCAGCATTTT. Protein: CASRKGQRYQPQHF.

This clone was seen a single time. The chain links TRBV27 to TRBJ1-5; D remains unclear. V lost 0 bases and J 2 bases, leaving 5 bases between the germline ends. CDR3 length: 14 residues. The germline gives CDR1 MNHEY, CDR2 SMNVEV (reference sequence). This CDR3 is CASSLSGGNQPQHF. As DNA, the CDR3 is TGTGCCAGCAGTTTATCCGGAGGCAATCAGCCCCAGCATTTT.

The chain links TRBV30 to TRBJ2-4; tentatively, D is TRBD1 (5 bases). The ends were cut back, 0 bases at V and 5 bases at J, with 14 bases in the middle. Germline V CDR1 and CDR2: GTSNPN, SVGIG (reference sequence). This CDR3 has 15 amino acids. This CDR3 is CAWSVPRQGQNIQYF. CDR3 DNA sequence: TGTGCCTGGAGTGTACCCCGGCAGGGTCAAAACATTCAGTACTTC.

The chain uses TRBV15 and TRBJ1-1; maybe TRBD1 (5 bases). From germline, CDR1 is LNHNV and CDR2 YYDKDF (reference sequence). The CDR3 loop spans 16 amino acids. V lost 0 bases to trimming and J lost 0 bases, with 11 bases between them. CDR3 protein: CATSRDQGSLNTEAFF. CDR3 sequence (DNA): TGTGCCACCAGCAGAGATCAGGGCAGCTTGAACACTGAAGCTTTCTTT.